This T cell receptor beta chain stems from a study of blood T cells in healthy people across ages. Looking at the study overall: Per two T cells, about one barcoded beta molecule was captured through template switching. Study-level points and caveats: Estimates of diversity drawn from one million T cells were considered underestimates. Higher diversity and more naive CD4+ cells were features of long-lived donors, compared to aged donors.

Note on this clonotype: The antigen remains undetermined.

Primers used in a second PCR of roughly 6 to 11 cycles were a sample-barcoded 5' primer and a J-beta primer mix. MiXCR, applied by TCRdb to the 5' RACE reads, yields one record per CDR3 protein. The top ten clones hold about 18% of a sample with a few hundred thousand distinct CDR3 sequences, roughly 29% of them seen once. Sequencing was carried out using blood. This clonotype was obtained from a woman aged 70-85 years in good health.

CDR3: CSVGGQGATDTQYF. The CDR3 region has the DNA TGCAGCGTTGGGGGACAGGGGGCCACAGATACGCAGTATTTT. The V gene is TRBV29-1, the J gene TRBJ2-3; 12 bases align to TRBD1. CDR1 and CDR2 from the germline V gene are SQVTM and ANQGSEA. The V gene end was trimmed by 4 bases and the J gene end by 2 bases; junction bases not matched to a gene: 1. The CDR3 has 14 amino acids.